These T cell receptor beta chains were read from a single sample in a study of cytomegalovirus exposure and HLA in healthy donors. Sequencing was performed with immunoSEQ multiplex PCR; in TCRdb, only in-frame clones are kept and a portion is missing. The sample holds 150,000 to 200,000 clones; about 78% are singletons and the top ten take about 13%. Material: PBMCs. The source of these receptors is a woman between 45 and 60 years old in good health and CMV-seropositive. Each CDR3 is given with its conserved first and last residue. The D gene is left open where the match is weak. Clone size, where shown, is once, few, many, or a class for clones that have expanded.

D,V,size,J,DNA,CDR3
TRBD2,TRBV7-9,.,TRBJ2-7,TGTGCCAGCAGACGTGTGGGCGCTAGCGGGGGGCCGAGCTCCTACGAGCAGTACTTC,CASRRVGASGGPSSYEQYF
.,TRBV5-8,.,TRBJ2-5,TGTGCCAGCAGCTTCCAATTGGGGGCGGTGGAGACCCAGTACTTC,CASSFQLGAVETQYF
TRBD1,TRBV30,.,TRBJ2-2,TGTGCCTGGAAACGAGGGGGCGCCGGGGAGCTGTTTTTT,CAWKRGGAGELFF
TRBD1,TRBV30,.,TRBJ2-7,TGTGCCTGGGGCCTAGGGACAGCCCCCGGGGAGCAGTACTTC,CAWGLGTAPGEQYF
TRBD1,TRBV2,.,TRBJ2-3,TGTGCCAGCAGCCGGGACAGGGGAAGGACAGATACGCAGTATTTT,CASSRDRGRTDTQYF
TRBD2,TRBV9,.,TRBJ2-7,TGTGCCAGCAGCGCCGCCGGGACTAGTTTGGCCTACGAGCAGTACTTC,CASSAAGTSLAYEQYF
.,TRBV25-1,.,TRBJ1-2,TGTGCCAGCAGTGGGAGGGAGTTCTATGGCTGCACCTTC,CASSGREFYGCTF
TRBD1,TRBV19,.,TRBJ1-1,TGTGCCAGTAGTGGACAGGTCTGGAACACTGAAGCTTTCTTT,CASSGQVWNTEAFF
TRBD1,TRBV7-3,.,TRBJ2-7,TGTGCCAGCAGCCCTCAGACAGGGAGTGGGTACGAGCAGTACTTC,CASSPQTGSGYEQYF
.,TRBV6-5,few,TRBJ1-4,TGTGCCAGCAGGCCCGGGACACCTAATGAAAAACTGTTTTTT,CASRPGTPNEKLFF
.,TRBV2,.,TRBJ1-2,TGTGCCAGCAGTGACGGAGAGGTATATGGCTACACCTTC,CASSDGEVYGYTF
TRBD2,TRBV6-1,.,TRBJ2-7,TGTGCCAGCAGTGAAACTAGCGGGGGACCCTCCTACGAGCAGTACTTC,CASSETSGGPSYEQYF
TRBD1,TRBV5-6,.,TRBJ1-2,TGTGCCAGCAGCCCGGTTGAGGGGGCAACTTACTATGGCTACACCTTC,CASSPVEGATYYGYTF
.,TRBV13,.,TRBJ1-1,TGTGCCAGCAGCGGTAATCTACAGGGCCAGGGAATGAACACTGAAGCTTTCTTT,CASSGNLQGQGMNTEAFF
TRBD1,TRBV27,few,TRBJ1-1,TGTGCCAGCAGAGAGGACAGGGGAGGGGGGACTGAAGCTTTCTTT,CASREDRGGGTEAFF
TRBD1,TRBV30,.,TRBJ1-2,TGTGCCTGGGGTAATAGGAGGACAGGTCGTAACTATGGCTACACCTTC,CAWGNRRTGRNYGYTF
TRBD1,TRBV27,.,TRBJ1-6,TGTGCCAGCAGTATGGGACAGGGGGGGAATTCACCCCTCCACTTT,CASSMGQGGNSPLHF
.,TRBV6-5,.,TRBJ1-5,TGTGCCAGCACGGGGGTTCCCAATCAGCCCCAGCATTTT,CASTGVPNQPQHF
.,TRBV7-2,once,TRBJ1-5,TGTGCCAGCAGCCCGGTAGAGGCGGATAGCAATCAGCCCCAGCATTTT,CASSPVEADSNQPQHF
TRBD2,TRBV2,once,TRBJ2-1,TGTGCCACCGTAGTAGCGGGGGGGCCCAATGAGCAGTTCTTC,CATVVAGGPNEQFF
.,TRBV16,few,TRBJ1-5,TGTGCCAGCAGCCAAATTAAGAGTGATCAGCCCCAGCATTTT,CASSQIKSDQPQHF
.,TRBV2,few,TRBJ2-5,TGTGCCAGCAGTGAACAAACAGGGAGAGACGTGACCCAGTACTTC,CASSEQTGRDVTQYF
.,TRBV30,.,TRBJ1-1,TGTGCCTGGAGCGAACAGGGGAACACTGAAGCTTTCTTT,CAWSEQGNTEAFF
TRBD2,TRBV6-5,.,TRBJ2-5,TGTGCCAGCAAGACTAGCGGGGGGGCCAGAGAGACCCAGTACTTC,CASKTSGGARETQYF
.,TRBV14,.,TRBJ1-3,TGTGCCAGCAGCCAAGGGCCCAGGAACACCATATATTTT,CASSQGPRNTIYF
TRBD1,TRBV28,.,TRBJ1-2,TGTGCCATCTACACAGGGGGGACTAACTATGGCTACACCTTC,CAIYTGGTNYGYTF
.,TRBV6-1,.,TRBJ2-2,TGTGCCAGCACCCCAAGGGGGGGTGTCGGGGAGCTGTTTTTT,CASTPRGGVGELFF
.,TRBV2,.,TRBJ2-1,TGTGCCAGCTCCTGGGGGGTAGGTGATGAGCAGTTCTTC,CASSWGVGDEQFF
TRBD1,TRBV28,once,TRBJ1-4,TGTGCCAGCAGTTTATCGAGGGGGCTCGTTGAAAAACTGTTTTTT,CASSLSRGLVEKLFF
.,TRBV27,.,TRBJ1-1,TGTGCCAGCAGTCGACGGGGAACCTACACTGAAGCTTTCTTT,CASSRRGTYTEAFF
TRBD1,TRBV6-1,.,TRBJ1-4,TGTGCCACCAAAGAGGGACAGGGGTTTGAAAAACTGTTTTTT,CATKEGQGFEKLFF
TRBD1,TRBV5-1,few,TRBJ2-7,TGCGCCAGCAGCACCGGACAGGGGGCGCGGGAGCAGTACTTC,CASSTGQGAREQYF
.,TRBV7-9,.,TRBJ2-1,TGTGCCAGCAGTCTAGCTGAGCAGTTCTTC,CASSLAEQFF